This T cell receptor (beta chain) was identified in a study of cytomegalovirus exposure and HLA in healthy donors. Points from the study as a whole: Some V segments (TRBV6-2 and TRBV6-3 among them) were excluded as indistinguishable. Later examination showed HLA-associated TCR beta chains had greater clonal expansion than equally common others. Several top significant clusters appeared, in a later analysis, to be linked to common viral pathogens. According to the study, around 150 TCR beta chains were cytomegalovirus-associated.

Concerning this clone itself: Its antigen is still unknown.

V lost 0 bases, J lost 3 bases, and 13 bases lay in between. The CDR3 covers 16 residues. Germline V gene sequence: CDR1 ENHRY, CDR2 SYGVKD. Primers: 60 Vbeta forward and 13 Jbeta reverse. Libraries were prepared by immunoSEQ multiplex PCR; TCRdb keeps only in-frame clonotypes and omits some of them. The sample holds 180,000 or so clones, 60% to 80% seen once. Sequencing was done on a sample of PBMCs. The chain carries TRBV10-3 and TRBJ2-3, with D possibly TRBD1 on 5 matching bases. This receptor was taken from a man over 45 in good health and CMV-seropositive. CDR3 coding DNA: TGTGCCATCAGTGAGTCTCCGGCAGGGAATACAGATACGCAGTATTTT. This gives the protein CAISESPAGNTDTQYF.